The clone carrying this TCR beta chain occurred many times. Its antigen is not known. The data belong to a study of T cells in Graves' hyperthyroidism and ophthalmopathy. Study-wide background: Peripheral blood collection took place at initial diagnosis, before any treatment.

Newly diagnosed hyperthyroidism patients aged 18 to 65 years had disease lasting under 2 months. The study, taken as a whole, reports: A 13 V-J signature model discriminated ophthalmopathy versus stable hyperthyroidism. Most thyroid clonotypes expanded above 0.001 were also detected in blood.

Amplification of TCR beta CDR3 regions was performed using RNA transcripts as template. Using the HTBI primer set, a first-round RT-PCR was run on the TCR CDR3. TCRdb fed the multiplex PCR reads into MiXCR, producing one record per CDR3 protein. The data contain some 600,000 distinct CDR3 sequences, over 11% of them singletons. The CDR3 totals 15 residues. Trimming left V 5 bases short and J 6 bases short, with 17 bases between. Germline-derived CDR1 and CDR2 are SGHAT and FQNNGV. The receptor comes from a woman under 40 with Graves' hyperthyroidism that later progressed to Graves' ophthalmopathy. The sample comprised blood. V and J are TRBV11-2 and TRBJ1-3; D is possibly TRBD1 (5 bases). CDR3 in DNA: TGTGCCAGCAGCCTAGCGCGGGGGGTTGAAAACACCATATATTTT. It codes for CASSLARGVENTIYF.